Listed below are T cell receptor beta chains from one sample, sequenced in a study of T cell repertoires in cytomegalovirus infection. These receptors have no identified antigens. TCRdb processed the reads anew with MiXCR; each CDR3 protein has one entry. The sample carries fewer than 1,000,000 distinct CDR3 sequences, about a third recorded once. The material was cultured CD8+ T cells from PBMCs, obtained from culture after CMV antigen stimulation. The source of these receptors is a human donor in good health (CMV status not recorded). Some clones in this sample may be carry-over from other donors' samples. Each CDR3 is given with its conserved first and last residue. The order of the fields is V gene, D gene, CDR3 length, clone size, J gene, CDR3 protein, CDR3 DNA. D genes are given only for firm matches. A row's size may be missing; if present it is once, few, many or a size class.

>TRBV9|-|14|-|TRBJ1-1
CASSVESGAAEAFF
TGTGCCAGCAGCGTAGAATCGGGAGCCGCTGAAGCTTTCTTT
>TRBV27|-|15|-|TRBJ2-1
CASSPSLGDDNEQFF
TGTGCCAGCAGCCCCTCTCTTGGGGACGACAATGAGCAGTTCTTC
>TRBV7-9|-|16|-|TRBJ1-4
CASSPTSGVDTEKLFF
TGTGCCAGCAGCCCGACCTCGGGGGTTGATACGGAAAAACTGTTTTTT
>TRBV6-4|-|15|-|TRBJ2-1
CASSEKGYLLNEQFF
TGTGCCAGCAGTGAAAAGGGGTACCTTCTCAATGAGCAGTTCTTC
>TRBV4-1|-|18|-|TRBJ2-2
CASSQTPRQLLNTGELFF
TGCGCCAGCAGCCAAACCCCTCGGCAACTCCTGAACACCGGGGAGCTGTTTTTT
>TRBV7-2|-|15|few|TRBJ2-3
CASSLSYGITDTQYF
TGTGCCAGCAGCTTATCGTACGGAATCACAGATACGCAGTATTTT
>TRBV5-1|-|13|few|TRBJ2-1
CASRPGTLDEQFF
TGCGCCAGCAGACCCGGGACCCTGGATGAGCAGTTCTTC
>TRBV24-1|-|12|-|TRBJ2-1
CATSDLSHEQFF
TGTGCCACCAGTGATTTGTCCCATGAGCAGTTCTTC
>TRBV28|-|13|few|TRBJ1-4
CASSPATNEKLFF
TGTGCCAGCAGCCCCGCAACTAATGAAAAACTGTTTTTT
>TRBV7-6|-|16|-|TRBJ1-6
CASSWDVETYNSPLHF
TGTGCCAGCAGCTGGGACGTAGAAACCTATAATTCACCCCTCCACTTT
>TRBV11-2|TRBD2|16|many|TRBJ2-1
CASSSGTSISYNEQFF
TGTGCCAGCAGCTCCGGGACTAGTATCTCCTACAATGAGCAGTTCTTC
>TRBV7-8|-|17|few|TRBJ1-1
CASRVRAGSGIDTEAFF
TGTGCCAGCAGGGTAAGGGCAGGGTCTGGAATCGACACTGAAGCTTTCTTT
>TRBV24-1|-|16|-|TRBJ1-2
CATSDPRDRSNYGYTF
TGTGCCACCAGTGACCCCCGGGACCGATCTAACTATGGCTACACCTTC
>TRBV25-1|-|12|few|TRBJ1-2
CASSVRHLGYTF
TGTGCCAGCAGTGTGAGACACTTAGGCTACACCTTC
>TRBV7-2|-|14|few|TRBJ2-7
CASSPLSGSYEQYF
TGTGCCAGCAGCCCATTGTCGGGTTCCTACGAGCAGTACTTC
>TRBV29-1|TRBD1|14|-|TRBJ1-2
CSVPPGQGANGYTF
TGCAGCGTCCCTCCGGGACAGGGGGCAAATGGCTACACCTTC
>TRBV14|-|17|many|TRBJ2-5
CASSHVNTYRSQETQYF
TGTGCCAGCAGCCATGTGAATACCTACCGGTCTCAAGAGACCCAGTACTTC
>TRBV24-1|-|13|few|TRBJ2-3
CATSDPTGDTQYF
TGTGCCACCAGTGATCCGACAGGAGATACGCAGTATTTT
>TRBV12-3/TRBV12-4|-|14|-|TRBJ2-5
CASVPTGGEETQYF
TGTGCCAGCGTACCGACGGGGGGCGAGGAGACCCAGTACTTC
>TRBV6-2/TRBV6-3|-|15|-|TRBJ2-3
CASSYVRGRTDTQYF
TGTGCCAGCAGTTACGTCCGGGGGCGCACAGATACGCAGTATTTT
>TRBV12-3/TRBV12-4|TRBD1|15|-|TRBJ1-2
CASRQGTGRRYGYTF
TGTGCCAGCAGACAAGGGACAGGGAGACGCTATGGCTACACCTTC
>TRBV6-1|-|16|-|TRBJ2-7
CASSVPMVGLIYEQYF
TGTGCCAGCAGTGTCCCCATGGTGGGTCTGATATACGAGCAGTACTTC
>TRBV27|TRBD2|14|few|TRBJ2-1
CASSLGYGGNEQFF
TGTGCCAGCAGTTTAGGCTACGGGGGGAATGAGCAGTTCTTC
>TRBV6-1|-|16|-|TRBJ1-2
CASSLLMGRGDYGYTF
TGTGCCAGCAGTCTCCTAATGGGTCGGGGTGACTATGGCTACACCTTC
>TRBV12-3/TRBV12-4|-|15|few|TRBJ1-1
CASSEPGLDHTEAFF
TGTGCCAGCAGTGAACCCGGACTCGATCACACTGAAGCTTTCTTT
>TRBV4-1|-|15|-|TRBJ1-3
CASSQGGIPGNTIYF
TGCGCCAGCAGCCAAGGGGGGATACCCGGGAACACCATATATTTT
>TRBV9|-|13|-|TRBJ1-2
CASGAGDNYGYTF
TGTGCCAGCGGGGCAGGGGATAATTATGGCTACACCTTC
>TRBV12-3/TRBV12-4|-|15|few|TRBJ2-5
CASSLGRGKWETQYF
TGTGCCAGCAGTCTGGGTAGAGGGAAGTGGGAGACCCAGTACTTC
>TRBV12-3/TRBV12-4|TRBD1|15|few|TRBJ2-2
CASSTWDRSTGELFF
TGTGCCAGCAGCACATGGGACAGAAGCACCGGGGAGCTGTTTTTT
>TRBV3-1|-|19|-|TRBJ1-2
CASSQEPYSGRKTLYGYTF
TGTGCCAGCAGCCAAGAGCCCTACTCGGGACGGAAGACCCTCTATGGCTACACCTTC